The 17 T cell receptor beta chains listed next were all sequenced from one sample in a study of CD8+ T cells in alopecia areata. Reverse transcription of extracted RNA yielded cDNA, which provided the sequencing template. Clones were read by immunoSEQ multiplex PCR, and TCRdb kept only the in-frame ones, dropping some. This sample has about 130,000 clones, with 45% to 60% found just once. Material: CD4+ T cells sorted from blood, obtained at week 0. The receptors originated from a human donor with alopecia areata.

The rearrangement joins TRBV4-1 to TRBJ2-7, with D possibly TRBD1 on 5 matching bases. CDR3 length equals 16 residues. Trimming left V 4 bases short and J 5 bases short, with 21 bases between. Germline V gives CDR1 MGHRA, CDR2 YSYEKL. CDR3 sequence reads: CASSRVGPPGPNEQYF. CDR3 nucleotide sequence: TGCGCCAGCAGCCGGGTGGGCCCCCCAGGGCCCAACGAGCAGTACTTC.

The genes are TRBV28 and TRBJ1-5, with D possibly matching TRBD1 (5 bases). Germline V lookup: CDR1 MDHEN, CDR2 SYDVKM. V was pared by 3 bases and J by 3 bases, with 9 bases between. The CDR3 is made up of 14 amino acids. The CDR3 here is CASSFSGTNQPQHF. Here the CDR3 DNA reads TGTGCCAGCAGTTTTTCCGGGACCAATCAGCCCCAGCATTTT. Drawing the rest from reference TRBV28 and TRBJ1-5, the complete variable domain is DVKVTQSSRYLVKRTGEKVFLECVQDMDHENMFWYRQDPGLGLRLIYFSYDVKMKEKGDIPEGYSVSREKKERFSLILESASTNQTSMYLCASSFSGTNQPQHFGDGTRLSIL.

The sample holds a few counts of this clone. The CDR3, as DNA: TGTGCCATCAGTGCTATGGGGAATCAGCCCCAGCATTTT. Translating gives CAISAMGNQPQHF. The chain is built from TRBV10-3 and TRBJ1-5; D remains unclear. The V end was cut by 4 bases, the J end by 4 bases, with 8 bases between. From germline, CDR1 is ENHRY and CDR2 SYGVKD. This CDR3 is 13 amino acids long.

The genes are TRBV12-5 and TRBJ1-1, with D hard to call. The CDR3 is made up of 13 amino acids. V lost 4 bases and J 1 base, leaving 7 bases between the germline ends. Germline CDR1 reads LGHNT; CDR2 reads FRNRAP. CDR3 protein: CASGSSPNTEAFF. CDR3 sequence (DNA): TGTGCTAGTGGTTCTTCCCCGAACACTGAAGCTTTCTTT.

J is TRBJ1-5 and V is TRBV28; D call uncertain. CDR1 and CDR2 (germline): MDHEN, SYDVKM. V lost 3 bases and J 5 bases, leaving 11 bases between the germline ends. The length of the CDR3 is 14 residues. The CDR3 DNA sequence: TGTGCCAGCAGTTTCCCAGGTTTCGATCAGCCCCAGCATTTT. Its protein product is CASSFPGFDQPQHF.

In DNA, the CDR3 is TGTGCCAGCAGCTTAGGCGGCTCCGCCCGCGAGCAGTACTTC. It yields the protein CASSLGGSAREQYF. The rearrangement uses TRBV7-2 and TRBJ2-7; D gene ambiguous. Germline V gene sequence: CDR1 SGHTA, CDR2 FQGNSA. The CDR3 spans 14 residues. V lost 1 base and J 6 bases, leaving 13 bases between the germline ends.

The rearrangement joins TRBV4-3 to TRBJ2-2; TRBD2 aligns across 11 bases. The CDR3 runs 15 residues. Germline values: CDR1 LGHNA, CDR2 YSLEER. Germline trimming cut 4 bases from V and 8 bases from J; bases unmatched to any gene: 6. CDR3 region: CASSPLAGGTGELFF. CDR3 in DNA: TGCGCCAGCAGCCCCTTAGCGGGGGGGACGGGGGAGCTGTTTTTT.

The chain has TRBV5-6 and TRBJ2-1, with 7 bases matching TRBD1. The CDR3 spans 14 residues. V trimming: 5 bases; J trimming: 8 bases; junction bases outside the gene matches: 10. Germline assignment: CDR1 SGHDT and CDR2 YYEEEE. In nucleotides, the CDR3 is TGTGCCAGCAGTTCCGGACAGGCTTGGGATGAGCAGTTCTTC. It yields the protein CASSSGQAWDEQFF. Complete variable domain (other parts from reference TRBV5-6 and TRBJ2-1): DAGVTQSPTHLIKTRGQQVTLRCSPKSGHDTVSWYQQALGQGPQFIFQYYEEEERQRGNFPDRFSGHQFPNYSSELNVNALLLGDSALYLCASSSGQAWDEQFFGPGTRLTVL.

This chain uses TRBV4-1 with TRBJ1-2; 7 bases align to TRBD1. Germline loops: CDR1 MGHRA, CDR2 YSYEKL. The V segment lost 1 base and the J segment 5 bases; nucleotides outside the gene matches: 7. The CDR3 has 15 amino acids. CDR3 sequence: CASSQVGDREYGYTF. CDR3 sequence (DNA): TGCGCCAGCAGCCAAGTGGGAGACAGGGAATATGGCTACACCTTC.

V and J are TRBV4-1 and TRBJ1-3; no firm D call. Germline CDR1 and CDR2: MGHRA and YSYEKL. Trimming shortened V by 3 bases and J by 4 bases, and 4 bases separated the two germline ends. CDR3 length equals 12 residues. The CDR3 nucleotides read TGCGCCAGCAGCCAGAGGGGAAACACCATATATTTT. Translation gives CASSQRGNTIYF.

The chain carries TRBV30 and TRBJ1-2; TRBD1 is a possible D gene (6 bases). V lost 2 bases, J lost 5 bases, and 15 bases lay in between. The length of the CDR3 is 14 residues. Looked up from germline, CDR1 is GTSNPN and CDR2 is SVGIG (reference sequence). CDR3 nucleotide sequence: TGTGCCTGGAGTACGCAGGGGTGGGGGTATGGCTACACCTTC. Protein sequence: CAWSTQGWGYGYTF.

The chain has TRBV29-1 and TRBJ1-2; the D is unclear. The ends were cut back, 1 base at V and 2 bases at J, with 14 bases in the middle. The CDR3 loop spans 15 amino acids. Germline-derived CDR1 and CDR2 are SQVTM and ANQGSEA. The CDR3 loop is CSVEGSYSSNYGYTF. The CDR3, as DNA: TGCAGCGTTGAAGGTTCATACAGCTCAAACTATGGCTACACCTTC.

The chain has TRBV11-2 and TRBJ2-5; 15 bases are shared with TRBD2. V was pared by 7 bases and J by 4 bases, with 10 bases of the junction left unmatched. Germline loops: CDR1 SGHAT, CDR2 FQNNGV. This CDR3 is built from 17 residues. CDR3 DNA sequence: TGTGCCAGCACCACCCAACCGGGACTAGCGGGAGGAGAGACCCAGTACTTC. It is translated as CASTTQPGLAGGETQYF.

V is TRBV27 and J is TRBJ2-4, with TRBD2 matching over 7 bases. Trimming removed 2 bases from V and 3 bases from J; junction bases left unmatched: 1. The germline gives CDR1 MNHEY, CDR2 SMNVEV (reference sequence). The CDR3 has 14 amino acids. CDR3 DNA: TGTGCCAGCAGTTTAGGGGGGGACAAAAACATTCAGTACTTC. Protein: CASSLGGDKNIQYF.

V gene TRBV4-3 combines with J gene TRBJ2-3, with D hard to call. V lost 4 bases, J lost 0 bases, and 11 bases lay in between. Germline V gene data show CDR1 as LGHNA and CDR2 as YSLEER. The length of the CDR3 is 15 residues. The CDR3 spells CASSPTGPSTDTQYF. The DNA for the CDR3 is TGCGCCAGCAGCCCTACCGGCCCTAGCACAGATACGCAGTATTTT.

CDR3 loop: CASSYNQGRDTEAFF. DNA for the CDR3: TGTGCCAGCAGTTACAATCAGGGTCGGGACACTGAAGCTTTCTTT. V and J are TRBV6-5 and TRBJ1-1, with D possibly TRBD1 on 5 matching bases. Trimming took 2 bases from V and 3 from J, leaving 13 bases between them. This CDR3 contains 15 residues. CDR1 and CDR2 (germline): MNHEY, SVGAGI.

The V and J genes are TRBV4-3 and TRBJ2-2; 9 bases are a match to TRBD1. V lost 1 base and J lost 7; bases outside the gene matches: 10. The CDR3 is 17 residues long. Germline-derived CDR1 and CDR2 are LGHNA and YSLEER. The CDR3 spells CASSQVAGTGLGGELFF. Here the CDR3 DNA reads TGCGCCAGCAGCCAAGTGGCCGGGACAGGGTTAGGCGGGGAGCTGTTTTTT.